The entry below describes one T cell receptor (beta chain). The target antigen is unknown. The sample comes from a study of CD8 T cells in Susac syndrome. From blood CD8+ and CD4+ T cells, the TCR beta chain was sequenced. The CD8+ and CD4+ T cells were isolated magnetically using a negative isolation approach, whereas the TEMRA cells were enriched by FACS. RNA was extracted with the RNeasy kit, and a quantity of roughly 0.5 to 1 ug was reverse transcribed using random hexamers. The immunoSEQ assay covered 54 Vbeta and 13 Jbeta segments for CDR3. TCRdb used MiXCR to reprocess the immunoSEQ multiplex PCR reads, holding one entry per CDR3 protein. The sample has under 150,000 distinct CDR3 sequences; nearly 97% are singletons. V was clipped by 4 bases and J by 4 bases; unmatched bases: 15. The CDR3 consists of 17 residues. Per germline, CDR1 SQVTM and CDR2 ANQGSEA. The study, taken as a whole, reports: Susac syndrome CD4+ T cell repertoires showed no clonal expansion.

V usage is TRBV29-1 and J usage is TRBJ2-3; 9 positions agree with TRBD2. This receptor was identified in a human donor with Susac syndrome. The sample taken for sequencing was CD4+ T cells from PBMCs. The CDR3 spells CSVGSPAREGPPDTQYF. The CDR3 coding sequence is TGCAGCGTTGGATCGCCGGCGCGGGAGGGCCCTCCAGATACGCAGTATTTT.